The 26 T cell receptor beta chains presented below share a single source sample, sequenced in a study of cytomegalovirus exposure and HLA in healthy donors. Some clones are missing from TCRdb's copy, which holds only in-frame ones; the method was immunoSEQ multiplex PCR. The top ten clones hold 4.5% to 7% of a sample with 150,000 to 200,000 clones, roughly nine tenths of them seen once. Material: PBMCs. The receptors here all came from a woman aged 25-40 years in good health and CMV-seronegative.

J is TRBJ2-2 and V is TRBV28, with D uncertain. CDR3 length equals 14 residues. Trimming removed 7 bases from V and 4 bases from J, with 13 bases in between. The germline gives CDR1 MDHEN, CDR2 SYDVKM. CDR3 DNA sequence: TGTGCCAGCACCGGACCCTTCTTCACCGGGGAGCTGTTTTTT. Its translation is CASTGPFFTGELFF.

CDR3 loop: CANSYEQYF. The CDR3 bases are TGTGCCAACAGCTACGAGCAGTACTTC. The chain carries TRBV28 and TRBJ2-7; the D is unclear. V lost 10 bases, J lost 3 bases, and 4 bases lay in between. This CDR3 spans 9 amino acids. Germline V gene lookup returns CDR1 MDHEN and CDR2 SYDVKM.

V and J are TRBV5-4 and TRBJ2-2; D gene uncertain. The CDR3 spans 13 residues. V lost 0 bases and J lost 6, with 6 bases in between. Germline V gene data show CDR1 as SGHNT and CDR2 as YYREEE (reference sequence). The CDR3 is CASSLVIAGELFF. CDR3 bases: TGTGCCAGCAGCTTGGTTATTGCCGGGGAGCTGTTTTTT.

The J gene is TRBJ2-2, the V gene TRBV29-1; TRBD1 might be the D (6 bases). V was pared by 4 bases and J by 4 bases, with 16 bases between. The CDR3 loop spans 15 amino acids. Germline V gives CDR1 SQVTM, CDR2 ANQGSEA. For the CDR3, the DNA is TGCAGCGTTGCGACGCAGGGGCTTTCCACCGGGGAGCTGTTTTTT. Translated, it gives CSVATQGLSTGELFF.

The CDR3 reads CASSPRTGLREGTQYF. CDR3 DNA: TGTGCCAGCAGCCCCCGGACAGGCCTCAGGGAGGGGACCCAGTACTTC. This chain connects TRBV5-4 to TRBJ2-5, with D perhaps matching TRBD1 or TRBD2 (7 bases each). The CDR3 length is 16 residues. V lost 4 bases to trimming and J lost 7 bases, with 23 bases between them. In germline, CDR1 is SGHNT, CDR2 YYREEE (reference sequence).

The rearrangement links TRBV27 to TRBJ1-1; tentatively, D is TRBD1 (6 bases). The CDR3 spans 14 residues. The germline V gene has CDR1 MNHEY and CDR2 SMNVEV (reference sequence). The V end was cut by 6 bases, the J end by 6 bases, with 17 bases between. CDR3 protein: CASRRQVASAEAFF. The CDR3 DNA reads as TGTGCCAGCAGGCGACAGGTAGCGAGCGCTGAAGCTTTCTTT.

This chain joins TRBV7-2 and TRBJ2-7; 7 bases map to TRBD1. The V gene's germline CDR1 is SGHTA and CDR2 FQGNSA. This CDR3 spans 13 amino acids. With 6 bases clipped from V and 0 bases from J, the junction kept 2 bases outside the gene matches. The CDR3 nucleotides are TGTGCCAGCAGGTACAGGGGCTCCTACGAGCAGTACTTC. Its translation is CASRYRGSYEQYF.

The chain combines TRBV19 with TRBJ1-5, with TRBD1 matching 7 bases. Germline loops: CDR1 LNHDA, CDR2 SQIVND (reference sequence). The CDR3 loop spans 15 amino acids. Germline trimming cut 2 bases from V and 1 base from J; bases unmatched to any gene: 2. The CDR3 is CASSIRQGSNQPQHF. CDR3 nucleotides: TGTGCCAGTAGTATAAGACAGGGAAGCAATCAGCCCCAGCATTTT.

The chain employs TRBV7-8 and TRBJ2-3; D might be TRBD2 (6 bases). CDR3 length: 13 residues. From germline, CDR1 is SGHVS and CDR2 FQNEAQ. Trimming pared 11 bases from V and 2 bases from J, leaving 14 bases between. DNA for the CDR3: TGTGCCGGACTACTCCACAACACAGATACGCAGTATTTT. Its translation: CAGLLHNTDTQYF.

The V and J genes are TRBV27 and TRBJ2-1; D may be TRBD2 (5 bases). The CDR3 contains 14 residues. The germline V gene has CDR1 MNHEY and CDR2 SMNVEV (reference sequence). Trimming cost V 0 bases and J 9 bases, with 12 bases left between them. Here the CDR3 reads CASSLSQAVFEQFF. CDR3 DNA sequence: TGTGCCAGCAGTTTATCTCAAGCGGTCTTTGAGCAGTTCTTC.

The chain carries TRBV4-1 and TRBJ1-2, with 10 bases that match TRBD1. CDR1 is MGHRA and CDR2 is YSYEKL in the germline V gene. This CDR3 comprises 16 residues. Trimming at V came to 7 bases and at J to 4 bases, leaving 12 bases not matched to a gene. In nucleotides, the CDR3 is TGCGCCAGCACCATCTCGACAGGGGGCGGGAGCTATGGCTACACCTTC. It encodes CASTISTGGGSYGYTF.

This chain joins TRBV20-1 and TRBJ2-1; D not resolved. The CDR3 runs to 11 residues. Trimming took off 6 bases at V and 12 bases at J, with 15 bases between the two ends. The germline gives CDR1 DFQATT, CDR2 SNEGSKA (reference sequence). Written as DNA, the CDR3 is TGCAGTGCCCGACTCACTAACGTGCAGTTCTTC. Residues: CSARLTNVQFF.

The gene calls are TRBV4-1 and TRBJ2-1, with D unclear. Trimming cost V 7 bases and J 8 bases, with 21 bases left between them. The CDR3 contains 15 residues. Germline V gene sequence: CDR1 MGHRA, CDR2 YSYEKL. In DNA form, the CDR3 reads TGCGCCAGCACCCGCATTCCGCCATTTGTCCATGAGCAGTTCTTC. Translating it yields CASTRIPPFVHEQFF.

V is TRBV7-2 and J is TRBJ1-2, with a tentative D call TRBD1 (5 bases). The V gene's germline CDR1 is SGHTA and CDR2 FQGNSA. The CDR3 is 15 amino acids. Trimming took 1 base from V and 6 from J, leaving 15 bases between them. The CDR3 protein is CASSLGWGREDGYTF. CDR3 nucleotide sequence: TGTGCCAGCAGCTTAGGGTGGGGCAGGGAAGATGGCTACACCTTC.

J is TRBJ1-5 and V is TRBV6-5; the match to TRBD1 covers 10 bases. After removal of 5 bases from V and 6 bases from J, the junction contained 7 bases not matched to a gene. The germline V gene has CDR1 MNHEY and CDR2 SVGAGI. CDR3 length: 15 residues. The CDR3 here is CASSQDRGVSQPQHF. Written as DNA, the CDR3 is TGTGCCAGCAGTCAGGACAGGGGGGTAAGTCAGCCCCAGCATTTT.

This sequence joins TRBV25-1 and TRBJ1-2; TRBD1 matches 8 bases. Germline CDR1 MGHDK, CDR2 SYGVNS. V was clipped by 2 bases and J by 7 bases; unmatched bases: 3. This CDR3 has 13 amino acids. The CDR3 is CASSEPRGLGYTF. CDR3 sequence (DNA): TGTGCCAGCAGTGAACCCAGGGGGCTTGGCTACACCTTC.

This sequence joins TRBV7-8 and TRBJ2-1, with D possibly TRBD1 on 5 matching bases. V lost 5 bases and J 4 bases, leaving 15 bases between the germline ends. This CDR3 is 15 amino acids long. Per germline, CDR1 SGHVS and CDR2 FQNEAQ. The CDR3 is CASSPKAGHYNEQFF. CDR3 coding DNA: TGTGCCAGCAGCCCCAAGGCAGGGCATTACAATGAGCAGTTCTTC. Full variable domain (outside the CDR3, taken from reference TRBV7-8 and TRBJ2-1): GAGVSQSPRYKVAKRGQDVALRCDPISGHVSLFWYQQALGQGPEFLTYFQNEAQLDKSGLPSDRFFAERPEGSVSTLKIQRTQQEDSAVYLCASSPKAGHYNEQFFGPGTRLTVL.

J is TRBJ1-1 and V is TRBV2; 7 bases map to TRBD1. Losses at the gene ends were 5 bases for V and 5 bases for J; bases not matched to a gene: 11. This CDR3 spans 15 amino acids. Looked up from germline, CDR1 is SNHLY and CDR2 is FYNNEI. The CDR3 is CASSSRRQGTTEAFF. For the CDR3, the DNA is TGTGCCAGCAGTTCTAGGCGACAGGGTACGACTGAAGCTTTCTTT.

This rearrangement joins TRBV7-9 to TRBJ2-6, with 7 bases matching TRBD1. The V gene's germline CDR1 is SEHNR and CDR2 FQNEAQ (reference sequence). The trim removed 5 bases at V and 1 base at J, leaving 8 bases unmatched. The CDR3 runs to 17 residues. The CDR3 loop is CASSPPWTGSGANVLTF. DNA for the CDR3: TGTGCCAGCAGCCCACCCTGGACAGGTTCTGGGGCCAACGTCCTGACTTTC.

For this clone: Other DNA sequences in this specimen translate into the identical CDR3. This rearrangement joins TRBV4-1 to TRBJ2-1, with 9 bases aligning to TRBD1. Trimming took 1 base from V and 8 from J; bases not matched to a gene: 0. The CDR3 covers 13 residues. Per germline, CDR1 MGHRA and CDR2 YSYEKL. The CDR3 is CASSQGQGDEQFF. For the CDR3, the DNA is TGCGCCAGCAGCCAAGGACAGGGGGATGAGCAGTTCTTC.

CDR3 in DNA: TGTGCCAGCAGGGGCTCTGGGGCCAACGTCCTGACTTTC. Residues: CASRGSGANVLTF. The genes are TRBV2 and TRBJ2-6; D is ambiguous. CDR1 is SNHLY and CDR2 is FYNNEI in the germline V gene. There are 13 residues in the CDR3. Trimming shortened V by 6 bases and J by 0 bases, and 3 bases separated the two germline ends.

The chain has TRBV21-1 and TRBJ2-7; TRBD1 was called by the table and not checked on the DNA. TRBV21-1 is listed as a pseudogene. The CDR3 loop spans 16 amino acids. The CDR3 here is CASSLLGDRGNYEQYF. The CDR3 DNA reads as TGTGCCAGCAGCCTCTTGGGGGACAGGGGGAATTACGAGCAGTACTTC.

This clone was counted a single time. The V and J genes are TRBV19 and TRBJ2-3; D is perhaps TRBD1 (6 bases). This CDR3 has 13 residues. The germline gives CDR1 LNHDA, CDR2 SQIVND (reference sequence). Trimming removed 4 bases from V and 5 bases from J, with 10 bases in between. The CDR3 DNA is TGTGCCAGTAGTAACAGGGATAGAGATACGCAGTATTTT. It encodes CASSNRDRDTQYF.

The V gene is TRBV19, the J gene TRBJ2-5; the D is unclear. The germline V gene has CDR1 LNHDA and CDR2 SQIVND (reference sequence). The germline V and J ends were trimmed by 10 bases and 5 bases, with 14 bases remaining between them. The CDR3 covers 12 residues. The DNA of the CDR3 is TGTGCCACTAAAGCCCCGAGGGAGACCCAGTACTTC. Protein: CATKAPRETQYF.

The genes are TRBV10-3 and TRBJ2-6; TRBD1 is a possible D gene (6 bases). V dropped 5 bases and J dropped 4 bases, with 15 bases sitting between them. The CDR3 loop spans 16 amino acids. Germline V gives CDR1 ENHRY, CDR2 SYGVKD. In DNA, the CDR3 is TGTGCCATCAGTCCACAGGGAAATCTAGGGGCCAACGTCCTGACTTTC. Protein sequence: CAISPQGNLGANVLTF.

This clone was observed a single time. V and J are TRBV29-1 and TRBJ1-2; D ambiguous. V was pared by 3 bases and J by 1 base, with 9 bases between. This CDR3 is built from 13 residues. The germline V gene encodes CDR1 SQVTM and CDR2 ANQGSEA. CDR3 amino acids: CSVDTLLNYGYTF. CDR3 bases: TGCAGCGTTGACACGCTTCTTAACTATGGCTACACCTTC.